The clone carrying this T cell receptor (beta chain) was seen many times. Its antigen remains unknown. The data are from a study of Graves' ophthalmopathy and Graves' hyperthyroidism. Whole-study context: Hyperthyroidism showing no ophthalmopathy within 18 months of follow-up was stable.

Regarding the study as a whole: Separation of ophthalmopathy from stable hyperthyroidism was achieved by a 13-signature model, at around 90% sensitivity and around 81% specificity.

Amplification from RNA transcripts yielded the TCR beta CDR3 regions. After a first-round RT-PCR with HTBI primers, a second-round multiplex PCR was run. TCRdb used MiXCR to reprocess the multiplex PCR reads, holding one entry per CDR3 protein. The repertoire includes about 1.1 million distinct CDR3 sequences, about two fifths of them detected once, and 11% sits in the top ten. The hyperthyroidism patients, aged 18 to 65, had been newly diagnosed, with under 2 months' duration. Diagnosis was based on clinical symptoms, serum thyroxine, TRAb, thyroid ultrasound and orbital computed tomography. The sample was peripheral blood or thyroid tissue (not recorded which). The source is an adult man with Graves' hyperthyroidism.

The CDR3 DNA is TGTGCCAGCAGTTACATGACGGATTCACCCCTCCACTTT. It yields the protein CASSYMTDSPLHF. The chain couples TRBV6-5 to TRBJ1-6; D gene unclear. This CDR3 has 13 residues. Germline CDR1 is MNHEY and CDR2 is SVGAGI. V lost 2 bases and J lost 8, with 7 bases in between.